A selection of T cell receptor beta chains follows, all from one sample in a study of blood T cell repertoires in COVID-19. The assay was immunoSEQ multiplex PCR, and TCRdb's table has in-frame clones only and misses some. This sample yields 250,000 to 300,000 clones, of which under 90% are seen a single time; 15% belongs to the top ten. Material for sequencing was PBMCs or T cells enriched from blood (not recorded which). These receptors came from a man aged 18 to 30 who had recovered from COVID-19. The CDR3 runs from the conserved cysteine through the conserved F or W.

j_call v_call cdr3_aa
TRBJ2-7 TRBV6-5 CASSPPGLFVEQYF
TRBJ2-3 TRBV9 CASSVAPTRSGKDTQYF
TRBJ1-2 TRBV6-1 CASSEETDGYTF
TRBJ1-2 TRBV29-1 CSANPAGGYGYTF
TRBJ2-3 TRBV3-1/TRBV3-2 CASSQGSLSATADTQYF
TRBJ2-7 TRBV5-6 CASSLASDLEEYF
TRBJ1-4 TRBV4-2 CASSQARNEKLFF
TRBJ2-7 TRBV6-2/TRBV6-3 CASSSLAGVTEQYF
TRBJ1-2 TRBV5-4 CASSLVRGSWYTF
TRBJ2-1 TRBV6-5 CASGPSGVHNEQFF
TRBJ2-7 TRBV12-5 CASGRDSYEQYF
TRBJ1-2 TRBV11-2 CASSLARGKQPYGYTF
TRBJ2-2 TRBV5-4 CASSQETHTGELFF
TRBJ2-5 TRBV6-1 CASSERTGGWETQYF
TRBJ2-3 TRBV9 CASNLAPGTSAVDTQYF
TRBJ2-7 TRBV19 CASSLGGYEQYF
TRBJ1-6 TRBV10-2 CASSEGVAGSPLHF
TRBJ1-1 TRBV2 CASTRDNMNTEAFF
TRBJ2-5 TRBV15 CATSRGQVRETQYF
TRBJ1-2 TRBV29-1 CSVEFTRTANYGYTF
TRBJ2-7 TRBV3-1/TRBV3-2 CASSLGHPAAYEQYF
TRBJ1-6 TRBV7-9 CASSPGGWNSPLHF
TRBJ1-1 TRBV2 CASSGGRRGNEAFF
TRBJ2-5 TRBV10-3 CAIRTGGMETQYF
TRBJ1-4 TRBV6-6 CASSWGGDNEKLFF
TRBJ1-3 TRBV29-1 CSFTGTGADTIYF
TRBJ1-3 TRBV9 CASSASPGGGSGNTIYF
TRBJ2-5 TRBV11-2 CASSQGNPLGTQYF
TRBJ2-3 TRBV19 CASSMPFSGIADTQYF
TRBJ1-1 TRBV25-1 CASSEFNINTEAFF
TRBJ2-3 TRBV27 CASRGTGVDTQYF
TRBJ2-4 TRBV19 CASSTGGVLILAKNIQYF
TRBJ2-5 TRBV28 CASSSRGPIQETQYF
TRBJ1-4 TRBV5-1 CASSLAGRSGEKLFF
TRBJ1-3 TRBV2 CASSDRRSGNTIYF
TRBJ2-3 TRBV21-1 CASSKVEACGADTQYF
TRBJ1-6 TRBV19 CASSISGGGGSSPLHF
TRBJ2-1 TRBV19 CASSIQLAGINNEQFF
TRBJ1-1 TRBV19 CASSIERTAYTEAFF
TRBJ1-2 TRBV18 CASSPEETGGYTF
TRBJ2-5 TRBV7-9 CASSSPTGGGGETQYF